This T cell receptor beta chain emerged from a study of blood T cell repertoires in COVID-19 (dated by TCRdb to 2020 to 2021). Notes on the research overall: Collaborator samples came from the United States, Italy and Spain and covered acute and convalescent phases of COVID-19. The sample metadata nearly always contained a de-identified subject ID, COVID-19 status, age in years and sex. The material from the prospective study consisted of cDNA or gDNA derived from T cells, B-cell-depleted T cells, or PBMCs. Subjects who had been exposed to COVID-19, were actively infected with it, or had recovered from it provided the deeply sampled blood TCRbeta repertoires that made up the dataset. Where available, HLA class I and class II types were taken from metadata supplied by the sample provider and were not determined by assay-based typing. Samples were obtained from the ongoing ImmuneRACE study (first 160 participants) and from 1,254 subjects provided by 6 global collaborators. The repertoires were released in a freely available public database meant as a resource for research on the immune response to SARS-CoV-2.

Results and caveats for the whole study, not just this receptor: The quantity of clinical and demographic metadata differed by source and by participant and was supplied without curation.

Its CDR3 holds 16 amino acids, cysteine through phenylalanine. Kept here is only the CDR3 DNA, which spans 48 bases and is read in frame from base 1. CDR1 and CDR2, looked up from the germline V gene, are LGHNA and YNFKEQ. A word on this clone: It lacks a known antigen. At one end the junction does not follow the germline gene, possibly because of a read error.

The immunoSEQ Assay, a bias-controlled multiplex PCR, was used to amplify TCRbeta CDR3 regions from genomic DNA. In the source study's methods: The number of nucleated cells in each sample was estimated from the amplification of reference gene primers within the assay. To quantify the absolute abundance of each unique TCRbeta CDR3 rearrangement, sequence reads were collapsed and filtered. For each sample, productive Simpson clonality was calculated as the square root of Simpson's diversity index across productive rearrangements. Here the immuneACCESS table is served through TCRdb, limited to in-frame sequences with V and J called. Missing clones are a known gap in these copies; in checked studies unresolved V genes cover under half, and the rest lacks a known reason. That table supplies the V and J calls and clone size; D and trimming were determined from the DNA. Counted in this sample were around 320,000 clones; roughly nine tenths of them appeared once. The ten top clones hold around 3.9% of the sample.

Participants in the prospective study were aged roughly 18 to 90 years, lived in about two dozen United States geographic areas, and enrolled through a virtual design. Cohort assignment in the prospective study relied on participant-reported clinical history from a screening survey and a study questionnaire. Exposed participants had been in contact, within 2 weeks of entering the study, with a person who had a PCR-confirmed or clinician-diagnosed case of COVID-19. Mobile phlebotomists in the prospective study collected whole blood, serum and a nasopharyngeal or oropharyngeal swab from every participant. Additional blood draws and questionnaires over an approximately two-month period could optionally be provided by prospective study participants. Prospective study blood samples were shipped either frozen or at room temperature before DNA extraction.

The clonotype comes from a woman aged 25 to 45 who had been exposed to COVID-19. The chain is made from TRBV4-2 and TRBJ1-5, with TRBD1 tentatively as D gene (6 bases match). The sample was PBMCs or T cells enriched from blood (not recorded which). The CDR3 reads as follows: CASSQDFRGGNQPQHF. The DNA sequence is TGTGCCAGCAGCCAAGACTTTCGGGGGGGCAACCAGCCCCAGCATTTT.